This T cell receptor beta chain originates from a study of persistence of HIV-infected CD4 T cells. About this clone: Its antigen is as yet unknown.

V was clipped by 8 bases and J by 4 bases, with 17 bases between them. CDR3 length: 14 amino acids. Germline assignment: CDR1 SNHLY and CDR2 FYNNEI. Cells were stimulated nonspecifically with anti-CD3/anti-CD28 magnetic beads. Sorting selected CD4+ T cells upregulating both CD40 ligand and CD69. This was the immunoSEQ version 4 assay in survey mode. Repertoires were generated with immunoSEQ multiplex PCR, while TCRdb's copy carries only in-frame clones and drops some. The sample lists tens of thousands of clones, just under 90% seen once, with 3% to 3.5% in the top ten. The receptor's source is an adult woman with HIV who was CMV-seropositive. Sequenced here: CD4+ T cells sorted from PBMCs after 18-hour stimulation, sampled from a patient who received antiretroviral therapy. The rearrangement links TRBV2 to TRBJ1-1; D is ambiguous. The CDR3 region has the DNA TGTGCCAGCCAATTGGAGGTCCGGAGCACTGAAGCTTTCTTT. As protein: CASQLEVRSTEAFF.